This note documents a single T cell receptor (beta chain) sequence. One end of the junction does not line up with germline, which may come from a read error. CDR3 length: 13 amino acids. Looked up from germline, CDR1 is LNHDA and CDR2 is SQIVND (reference sequence). The data belong to a study of blood T cell repertoires in COVID-19. Repertoires were generated with immunoSEQ multiplex PCR, while TCRdb's copy carries only in-frame clones and drops some. The sample contains approximately 360,000 clones, approximately 87% of which appear only once. J is TRBJ1-2 and V is TRBV19, with TRBD1 matching over 7 bases. The sequenced material came from PBMCs or T cells enriched from blood (not recorded which). This clonotype originated in a woman in her 30s with acute COVID-19. CDR3 amino acids: CASSIDRDSPPFF. The CDR3 nucleotides read TGTGCCAGTAGTATAGACCGGGACAGTCCTCCTTTCTTC.